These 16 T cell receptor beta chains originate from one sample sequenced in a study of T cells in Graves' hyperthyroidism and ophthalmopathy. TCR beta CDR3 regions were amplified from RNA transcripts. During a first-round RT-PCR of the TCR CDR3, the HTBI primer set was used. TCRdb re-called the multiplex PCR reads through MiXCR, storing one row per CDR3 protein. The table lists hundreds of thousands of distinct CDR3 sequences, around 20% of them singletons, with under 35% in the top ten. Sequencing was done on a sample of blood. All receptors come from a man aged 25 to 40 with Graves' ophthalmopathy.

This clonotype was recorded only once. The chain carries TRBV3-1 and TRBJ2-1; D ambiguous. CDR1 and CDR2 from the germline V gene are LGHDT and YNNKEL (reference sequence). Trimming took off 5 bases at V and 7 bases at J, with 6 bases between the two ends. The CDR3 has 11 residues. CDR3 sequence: CASSAVNEQFF. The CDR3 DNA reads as TGTGCCAGCAGCGCGGTGAATGAGCAGTTCTTC.

Here the CDR3 DNA reads TGTGCCAGCAGCTTAGATAAGTATCAGCCCCAGCATTTT. It is translated as CASSLDKYQPQHF. The V gene is TRBV7-2, the J gene TRBJ1-5; D gene uncertain. Germline V lookup: CDR1 SGHTA, CDR2 FQGNSA. Trimming took off 1 base at V and 5 bases at J, with 6 bases between the two ends. This CDR3 is built from 13 residues.

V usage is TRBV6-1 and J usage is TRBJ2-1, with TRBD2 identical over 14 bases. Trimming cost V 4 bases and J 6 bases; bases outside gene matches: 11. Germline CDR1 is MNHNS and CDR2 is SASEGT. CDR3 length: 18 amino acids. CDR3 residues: CASSAGPGLAGDSNEQFF. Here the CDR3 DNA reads TGTGCCAGCAGTGCGGGACCGGGACTAGCGGGAGACTCCAATGAGCAGTTCTTC.

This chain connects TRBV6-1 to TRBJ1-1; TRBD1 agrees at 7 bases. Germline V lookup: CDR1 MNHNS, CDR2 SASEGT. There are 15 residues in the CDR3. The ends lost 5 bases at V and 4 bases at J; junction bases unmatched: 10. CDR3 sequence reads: CASSSLLTGTTEAFF. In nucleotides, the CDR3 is TGTGCCAGCAGTTCCTTATTGACAGGGACCACTGAAGCTTTCTTT.

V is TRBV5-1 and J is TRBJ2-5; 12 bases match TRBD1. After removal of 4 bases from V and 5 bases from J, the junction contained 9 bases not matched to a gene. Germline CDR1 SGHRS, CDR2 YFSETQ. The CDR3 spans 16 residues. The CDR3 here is CASSKAGTGGAETQYF. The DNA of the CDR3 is TGCGCCAGCAGCAAGGCCGGGACAGGGGGCGCGGAGACCCAGTACTTC.

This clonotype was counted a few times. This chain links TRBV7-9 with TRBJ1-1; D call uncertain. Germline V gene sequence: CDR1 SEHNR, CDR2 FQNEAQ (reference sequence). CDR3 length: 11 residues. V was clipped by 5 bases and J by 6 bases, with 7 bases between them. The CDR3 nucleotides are TGTGCCAGCAGCCGGCAGCCTGAAGCTTTCTTT. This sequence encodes CASSRQPEAFF.

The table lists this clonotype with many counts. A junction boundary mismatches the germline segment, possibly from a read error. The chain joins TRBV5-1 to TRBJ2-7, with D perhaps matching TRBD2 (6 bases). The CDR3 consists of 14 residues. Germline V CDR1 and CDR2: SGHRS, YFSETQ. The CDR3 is CASSLSGSSYEQYF. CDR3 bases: TGTGCCAGCAGCTTATCCGGGAGCTCCTACGAGCAGTACTTC.

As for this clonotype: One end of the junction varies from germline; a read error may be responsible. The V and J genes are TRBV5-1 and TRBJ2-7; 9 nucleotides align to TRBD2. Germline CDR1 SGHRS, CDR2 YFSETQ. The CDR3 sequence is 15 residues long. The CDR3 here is CASSFFSGSSYEQYF. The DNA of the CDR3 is TGTGCCAGCAGCTTTTTTAGCGGGAGTAGTTACGAGCAGTACTTC.

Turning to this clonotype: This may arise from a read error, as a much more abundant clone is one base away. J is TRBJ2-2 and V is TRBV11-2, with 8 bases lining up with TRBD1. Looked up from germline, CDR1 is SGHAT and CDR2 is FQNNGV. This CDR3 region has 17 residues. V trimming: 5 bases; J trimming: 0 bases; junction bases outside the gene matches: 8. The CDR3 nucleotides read TGTGCCAGCAGCGGAAGGACAGGGCTATCGAACACCGGGGAGCTGTTTTTT. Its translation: CASSGRTGLSNTGELFF.

The DNA for the CDR3 is TGCGCCAGCAGCCAAGAGATGCTGGCGAAAACCTACGAGCAGTACTTC. It codes for CASSQEMLAKTYEQYF. The chain employs TRBV4-1 and TRBJ2-7; D ambiguous. The CDR3 extends over 16 amino acids. Germline CDR1 reads MGHRA; CDR2 reads YSYEKL. V dropped 0 bases and J dropped 2 bases, with 14 bases sitting between them.

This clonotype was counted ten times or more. The DNA of the CDR3 is TGTGCCAGCAGTTTACTCACGGGAGGGCCTTATTACGAGCAGTACTTC. Translating it yields CASSLLTGGPYYEQYF. The gene calls are TRBV28 and TRBJ2-7; 8 bases are shared with TRBD2. The CDR3 consists of 16 residues. CDR1 and CDR2 (germline): MDHEN, SYDVKM. The ends lost 2 bases at V and 4 bases at J; junction bases unmatched: 10.

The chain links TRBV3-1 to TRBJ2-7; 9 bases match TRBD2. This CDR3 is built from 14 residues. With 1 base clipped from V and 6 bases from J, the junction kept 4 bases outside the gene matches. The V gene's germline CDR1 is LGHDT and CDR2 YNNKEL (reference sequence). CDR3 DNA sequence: TGTGCCAGCAGCCAAGGAGCGGGAGGCATCGAGCAGTACTTC. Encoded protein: CASSQGAGGIEQYF.

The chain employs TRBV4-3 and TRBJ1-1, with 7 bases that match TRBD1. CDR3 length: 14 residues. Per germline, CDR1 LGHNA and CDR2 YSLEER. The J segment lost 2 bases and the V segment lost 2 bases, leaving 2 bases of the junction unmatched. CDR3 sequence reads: CASSQRTGNTEAFF. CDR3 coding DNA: TGCGCCAGCAGCCAACGGACAGGCAACACTGAAGCTTTCTTT.

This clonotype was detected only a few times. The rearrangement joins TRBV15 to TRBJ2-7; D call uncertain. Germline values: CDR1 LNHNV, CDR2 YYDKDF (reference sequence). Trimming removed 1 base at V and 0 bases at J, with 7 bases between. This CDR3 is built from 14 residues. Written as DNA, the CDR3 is TGTGCCACCAGCAGAGTCAGTCGCTCCTACGAGCAGTACTTC. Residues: CATSRVSRSYEQYF.

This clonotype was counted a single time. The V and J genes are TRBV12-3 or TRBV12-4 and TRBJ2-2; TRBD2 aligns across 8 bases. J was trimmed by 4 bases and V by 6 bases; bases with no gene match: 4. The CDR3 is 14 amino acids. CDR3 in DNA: TGTGCCAGCAGGCGGGAGGAGGGCACCGGGGAGCTGTTTTTT. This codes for CASRREEGTGELFF.

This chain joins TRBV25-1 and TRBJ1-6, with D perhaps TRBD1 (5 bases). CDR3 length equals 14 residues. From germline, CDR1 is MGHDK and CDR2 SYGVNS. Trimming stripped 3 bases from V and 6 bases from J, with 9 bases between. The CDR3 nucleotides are TGTGCCAGCAGTGATCCTAGGGGTAATTCACCCCTCCACTTT. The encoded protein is CASSDPRGNSPLHF.